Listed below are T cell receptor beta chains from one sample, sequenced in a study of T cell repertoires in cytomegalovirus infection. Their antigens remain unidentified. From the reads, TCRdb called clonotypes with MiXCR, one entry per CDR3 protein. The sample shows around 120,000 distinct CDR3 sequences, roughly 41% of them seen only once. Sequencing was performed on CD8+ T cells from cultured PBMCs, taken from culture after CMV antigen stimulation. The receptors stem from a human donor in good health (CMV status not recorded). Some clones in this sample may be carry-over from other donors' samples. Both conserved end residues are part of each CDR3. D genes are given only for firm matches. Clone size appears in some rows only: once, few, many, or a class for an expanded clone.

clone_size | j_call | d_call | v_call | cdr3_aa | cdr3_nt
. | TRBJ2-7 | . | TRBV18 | CASSPPTPYEQYF | TGTGCCAGCTCACCACCAACCCCCTACGAGCAGTACTTC
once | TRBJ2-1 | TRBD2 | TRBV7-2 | CASSFSRLAGGPEQFF | TGTGCCAGCAGCTTCAGTAGACTAGCGGGGGGACCTGAGCAGTTCTTC
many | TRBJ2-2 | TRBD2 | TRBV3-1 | CASSPGLAGGTGELFF | TGTGCCAGCAGCCCCGGACTAGCGGGGGGGACCGGGGAGCTGTTTTTT
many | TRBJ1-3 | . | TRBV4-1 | CASSQPKQVLVGNTIYF | TGCGCCAGCAGCCAACCAAAACAGGTCTTAGTTGGAAACACCATATATTTT
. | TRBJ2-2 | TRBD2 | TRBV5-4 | CASSLAPGLAGGQTGELFF | TGTGCCAGCAGCTTGGCGCCGGGACTAGCGGGGGGGCAAACCGGGGAGCTGTTTTTT
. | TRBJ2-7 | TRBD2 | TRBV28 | CASSASGGDSYEQYF | TGTGCCAGCAGTGCCAGCGGGGGGGACTCCTACGAGCAGTACTTC
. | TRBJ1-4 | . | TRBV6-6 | CASSSVNEKLFF | TGTGCCAGCAGTTCCGTTAATGAAAAACTGTTTTTT
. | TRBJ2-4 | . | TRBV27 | CASSLQVGYNIQYF | TGTGCCAGCAGTTTACAGGTCGGATATAACATTCAGTACTTC
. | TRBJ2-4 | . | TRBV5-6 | CASSFRSTLAKNIQYF | TGTGCCAGCAGCTTCCGGTCAACTTTAGCCAAAAACATTCAGTACTTC
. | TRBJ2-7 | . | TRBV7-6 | CASSLLTGRDEQYF | TGTGCCAGCAGCTTATTAACGGGTAGGGACGAGCAGTACTTC
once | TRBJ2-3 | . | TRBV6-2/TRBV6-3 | CASSGKVPDTQYF | TGTGCCAGCAGCGGCAAAGTCCCAGATACGCAGTATTTT
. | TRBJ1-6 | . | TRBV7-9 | CASSNPSVAGDDSPLHF | TGTGCCAGCAGCAATCCTAGTGTGGCAGGGGATGATTCACCCCTCCACTTT
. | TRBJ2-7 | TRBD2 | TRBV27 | CASSVSERGMNLQYF | TGTGCCAGCAGTGTATCGGAGCGGGGGATGAACTTGCAGTACTTC
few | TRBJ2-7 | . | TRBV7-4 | CASSLYCSGQYF | TGTGCCAGCAGCTTATATTGCTCTGGGCAGTACTTC
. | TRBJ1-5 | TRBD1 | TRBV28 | CASSPPGQPLNQPQHF | TGTGCCAGCAGTCCCCCGGGACAGCCGTTGAATCAGCCCCAGCATTTT
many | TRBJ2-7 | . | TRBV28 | CASSYLQGSPYEQYF | TGTGCCAGCAGTTACCTACAGGGTTCCCCCTACGAGCAGTACTTC
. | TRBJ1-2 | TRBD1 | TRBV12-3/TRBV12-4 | CASSQFGTANYGYTF | TGTGCCAGCAGCCAGTTCGGGACAGCTAACTATGGCTACACCTTC
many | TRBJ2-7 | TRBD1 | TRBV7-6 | CASSAGTGGYEQYF | TGTGCCAGCAGCGCCGGGACAGGGGGCTACGAGCAGTACTTC
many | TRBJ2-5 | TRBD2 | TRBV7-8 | CASTQAGGPQETQYF | TGTGCCAGCACCCAAGCGGGGGGGCCTCAAGAGACCCAGTACTTC
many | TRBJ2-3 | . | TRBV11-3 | CASSLLGYDTQYF | TGTGCCAGCAGCCTTCTGGGGTACGATACGCAGTATTTT
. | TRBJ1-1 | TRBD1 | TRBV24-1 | CATRQGMNTEAFF | TGTGCCACCCGACAGGGGATGAACACTGAAGCTTTCTTT
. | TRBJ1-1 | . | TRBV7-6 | CASSLLAGNTEAFF | TGTGCCAGCAGCTTATTAGCAGGGAACACTGAAGCTTTCTTT
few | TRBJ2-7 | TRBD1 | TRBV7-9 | CASSGTGSSSYEQYF | TGTGCCAGCAGCGGGACAGGGTCCAGTTCCTACGAGCAGTACTTC
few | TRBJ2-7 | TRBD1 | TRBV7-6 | CASSGQGHEQYF | TGTGCCAGCTCTGGACAGGGTCACGAGCAGTACTTC
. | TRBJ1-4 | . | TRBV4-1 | CASSFTGGIEKLFF | TGCGCCAGCAGCTTCACAGGAGGGATAGAAAAACTGTTTTTT
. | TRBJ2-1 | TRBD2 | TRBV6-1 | CASSQVGGVYNEQFF | TGTGCCAGCAGCCAAGTGGGGGGGGTTTACAATGAGCAGTTCTTC
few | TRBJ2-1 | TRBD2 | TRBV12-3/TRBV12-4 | CASSPTWELRGGSYNEQFF | TGTGCCAGCAGTCCAACATGGGAATTACGGGGGGGTTCCTACAATGAGCAGTTCTTC
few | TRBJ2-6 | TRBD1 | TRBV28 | CASITRDRAGANVLTF | TGTGCCAGCATCACCCGGGACAGGGCTGGGGCCAACGTCCTGACTTTC
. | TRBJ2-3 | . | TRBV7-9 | CASSYEEQYF | TGTGCCAGCAGCTATGAAGAGCAGTATTTT
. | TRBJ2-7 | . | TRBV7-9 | CASSLAVAGYEQYF | TGTGCCAGCAGCTTAGCGGTTGCAGGCTACGAGCAGTACTTC
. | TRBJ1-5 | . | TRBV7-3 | CASSWTGQPQHF | TGTGCCAGCAGCTGGACCGGCCAGCCCCAGCATTTT
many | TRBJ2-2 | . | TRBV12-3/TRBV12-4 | CASSRGHPSGTGELFF | TGTGCCAGCAGCAGGGGACATCCATCAGGTACCGGGGAGCTGTTTTTT
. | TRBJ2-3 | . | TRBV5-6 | CASSLFPRSTDTQYF | TGTGCCAGCAGCTTGTTCCCTCGAAGCACAGATACGCAGTATTTT
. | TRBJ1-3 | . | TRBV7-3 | CPSSLFPDPSGNTIYF | TGTCCCAGCAGCTTATTCCCGGACCCTTCTGGAAACACCATATATTTT
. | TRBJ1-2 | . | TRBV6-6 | CASSSLDLLNYGYTF | TGTGCCAGCAGTTCCCTGGATTTACTTAACTATGGCTACACCTTC
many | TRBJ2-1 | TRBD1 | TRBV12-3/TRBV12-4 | CASSRGQGAGNEQFF | TGTGCCAGCAGCAGAGGACAGGGGGCAGGCAATGAGCAGTTCTTC
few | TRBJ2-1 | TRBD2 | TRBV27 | CASSPEGAGGYNEQFF | TGTGCCAGCAGTCCGGAGGGTGCGGGGGGTTACAATGAGCAGTTCTTC
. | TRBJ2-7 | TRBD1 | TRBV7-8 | CASSPWAGTGPYEQYF | TGTGCCAGCAGCCCATGGGCCGGGACAGGGCCCTACGAGCAGTACTTC
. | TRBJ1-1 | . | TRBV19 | CASSITRNTEAFF | TGTGCCAGTAGTATCACGCGGAACACTGAAGCTTTCTTT